This TCR beta chain was sequenced in a study of preoperative IRX-2 immunotherapy in early breast cancer. The method was immunoSEQ multiplex PCR; TCRdb's version includes in-frame clones alone and lacks a portion of them. The sample records 25,000 to 30,000 clones, roughly 77% being singletons. V gave up 0 bases and J gave up 7 bases; unmatched junction bases: 13. CDR3 size: 18 residues. Germline values: CDR1 MNHGY, CDR2 SAAAGT. The sample's treatment: preoperative locoregional IRX-2 cytokine immunotherapy. Preoperative locoregional IRX-2 cytokine immunotherapy was tested in the phase Ib source study. The sample was lymph node tissue, taken after IRX-2 immunotherapy. The TCR originated in a human donor with breast cancer. V gene TRBV6-8 combines with J gene TRBJ1-5; 9 positions agree with TRBD1. CDR3: CASSYSISHTGGSQPQHF. The CDR3 region has the DNA TGTGCCAGCAGTTACTCGATTTCCCATACAGGGGGCAGCCAGCCCCAGCATTTT.